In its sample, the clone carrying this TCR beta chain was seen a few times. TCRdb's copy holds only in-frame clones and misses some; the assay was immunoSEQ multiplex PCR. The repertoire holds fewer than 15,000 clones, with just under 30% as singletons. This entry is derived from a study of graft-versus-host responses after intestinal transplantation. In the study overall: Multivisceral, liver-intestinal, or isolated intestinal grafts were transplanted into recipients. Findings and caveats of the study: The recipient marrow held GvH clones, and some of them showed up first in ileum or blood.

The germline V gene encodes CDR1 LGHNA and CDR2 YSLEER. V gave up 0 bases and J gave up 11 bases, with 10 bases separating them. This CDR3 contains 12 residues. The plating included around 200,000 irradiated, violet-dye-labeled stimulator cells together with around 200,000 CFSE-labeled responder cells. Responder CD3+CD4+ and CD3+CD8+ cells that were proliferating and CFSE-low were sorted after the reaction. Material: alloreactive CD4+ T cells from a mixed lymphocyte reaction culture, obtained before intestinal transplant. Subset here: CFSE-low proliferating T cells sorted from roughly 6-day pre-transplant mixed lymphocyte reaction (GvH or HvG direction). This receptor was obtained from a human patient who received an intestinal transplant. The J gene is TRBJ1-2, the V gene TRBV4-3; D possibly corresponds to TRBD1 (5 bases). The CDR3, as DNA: TGCGCCAGCAGCCAAGATCGCAGGGCTTACACCTTC. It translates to CASSQDRRAYTF.